The rows below give T cell receptor beta chains drawn from one sample of a study of beta chain features in type 1 diabetes. Assay used: immunoSEQ multiplex PCR; TCRdb lists only in-frame clones, some missing. The sample records around 240,000 clones, 9.6% being singletons. Input material: naive CD4+ T cells from blood. The receptors stem from a woman under 30 in good health. Both conserved end residues are part of each CDR3. The D gene is left open where the match is weak. Not every row has a clone size; where given, it reads once, few, many or a size class.

V gene: TRBV6-1
D gene: -
clone size: few
J gene: TRBJ1-1
CDR3 DNA: TGTGCCAGCAGAGTTACAGGGAACACTGAAGCTTTCTTT
CDR3 protein: CASRVTGNTEAFF

V gene: TRBV7-9
D gene: -
clone size: -
J gene: TRBJ2-1
CDR3 DNA: TGTGCCAGCAGCTTATCGCGCTACAATGAGCAGTTCTTC
CDR3 protein: CASSLSRYNEQFF

V gene: TRBV30
D gene: TRBD1
clone size: -
J gene: TRBJ2-2
CDR3 DNA: TGTGCCTGGAGTTTCCTGTCAGGGGGCTTAGGGACCGGGAAGCTGTTTTTT
CDR3 protein: CAWSFLSGGLGTGKLFF

V gene: TRBV11-2
D gene: TRBD2
clone size: -
J gene: TRBJ2-5
CDR3 DNA: TGTGCCAGCAGCTTAGCTAGGACTAGGGGAGAGACCCAGTACTTC
CDR3 protein: CASSLARTRGETQYF

V gene: TRBV14
D gene: TRBD2
clone size: many
J gene: TRBJ2-5
CDR3 DNA: TGTGCCAGCAGCCAAGATCTGCTAGCGGGAGGCCCAGCGTACTTC
CDR3 protein: CASSQDLLAGGPAYF

V gene: TRBV25-1
D gene: -
clone size: few
J gene: TRBJ2-2
CDR3 DNA: TGTGCCAGCAGTGACCAACAGACCTACCCAGGGGAGCTGTTTTTT
CDR3 protein: CASSDQQTYPGELFF

V gene: TRBV4-1
D gene: TRBD2
clone size: few
J gene: TRBJ2-2
CDR3 DNA: TGCGCCAGCAGCCAAACTGTAGCGGGAGGTACCGGGGAGCTGTTTTTT
CDR3 protein: CASSQTVAGGTGELFF

V gene: TRBV2
D gene: -
clone size: few
J gene: TRBJ2-7
CDR3 DNA: TGTGCCAGCAGACCTCAGACAGGTTCCTACGAGCAGTACTTC
CDR3 protein: CASRPQTGSYEQYF

V gene: TRBV30
D gene: TRBD2
clone size: few
J gene: TRBJ2-1
CDR3 DNA: TGTGCCTGGAGTCGCGGGGGAGCGGAGCAGTTCTTC
CDR3 protein: CAWSRGGAEQFF

V gene: TRBV6-1
D gene: -
clone size: -
J gene: TRBJ2-1
CDR3 DNA: TGTGCCAGCAGTGTATCCTACCTAAATGAGCAGTTCTTC
CDR3 protein: CASSVSYLNEQFF

V gene: TRBV25-1
D gene: TRBD1
clone size: few
J gene: TRBJ1-6
CDR3 DNA: TGTGCCAGCAGTGCTTCCCGGGGACAGGGAAATCCACCCCTCCACTTT
CDR3 protein: CASSASRGQGNPPLHF

V gene: TRBV15
D gene: TRBD2
clone size: many
J gene: TRBJ2-3
CDR3 DNA: TGTGCCACCAGCAGGGAAGGACTAGGAGATACGCAGTATTTT
CDR3 protein: CATSREGLGDTQYF

V gene: TRBV4-1
D gene: TRBD1
clone size: -
J gene: TRBJ1-1
CDR3 DNA: TGCGCCAGCAGCCAAGAGGGGACAGGGGCGAGCACTGAAGCTTTCTTT
CDR3 protein: CASSQEGTGASTEAFF

V gene: TRBV5-1
D gene: TRBD1
clone size: few
J gene: TRBJ2-3
CDR3 DNA: TGCGCCAGCAGCGGGGGACAGGGGAAAGATACGCAGTATTTT
CDR3 protein: CASSGGQGKDTQYF

V gene: TRBV29-1
D gene: -
clone size: many
J gene: TRBJ2-7
CDR3 DNA: TGCAGCGTTGGGGTGACACAGGCCGGCTACGAGCAGTACTTC
CDR3 protein: CSVGVTQAGYEQYF

V gene: TRBV5-4
D gene: -
clone size: -
J gene: TRBJ2-7
CDR3 DNA: TGTGCCAGCAGCCAAGATCAACTTGGCGGACAGAGCTCCTACGAGCAGTACTTC
CDR3 protein: CASSQDQLGGQSSYEQYF

V gene: TRBV6-5
D gene: -
clone size: few
J gene: TRBJ2-7
CDR3 DNA: TGTGCCAGCAGGCCAGGGACACCCCACTCCTACGAGCAGTACTTC
CDR3 protein: CASRPGTPHSYEQYF

V gene: TRBV4-1
D gene: -
clone size: -
J gene: TRBJ2-7
CDR3 DNA: TGCGCCAGCAGCCAAGATCCCCTGTTGGAAACAGGACCCTACGAGCAGTACTTC
CDR3 protein: CASSQDPLLETGPYEQYF

V gene: TRBV27
D gene: TRBD2
clone size: -
J gene: TRBJ2-7
CDR3 DNA: TGTGCCAGCACCGGCTGGGGGGGAGGCTACGAGCAGTACTTC
CDR3 protein: CASTGWGGGYEQYF

V gene: TRBV19
D gene: -
clone size: few
J gene: TRBJ2-1
CDR3 DNA: TGTGCCAGTAGGTTTGTAGCGGATTCCTACAATGAGCAGTTCTTC
CDR3 protein: CASRFVADSYNEQFF

V gene: TRBV9
D gene: TRBD1
clone size: few
J gene: TRBJ1-1
CDR3 DNA: TGTGCCAGCAGCGTAGTGGAGGGGGCGGGCACTGAAGCTTTCTTT
CDR3 protein: CASSVVEGAGTEAFF

V gene: TRBV6-5
D gene: -
clone size: -
J gene: TRBJ2-7
CDR3 DNA: TGTGCCAGCAGCAACGGACAGTACTACGAGCAGTACTTC
CDR3 protein: CASSNGQYYEQYF

V gene: TRBV29-1
D gene: -
clone size: many
J gene: TRBJ2-3
CDR3 DNA: TGCAGCGTGGAGGGCGGCACAGATACGCAGTATTTT
CDR3 protein: CSVEGGTDTQYF

V gene: TRBV5-1
D gene: TRBD2
clone size: -
J gene: TRBJ2-1
CDR3 DNA: TGCGCCAGCAGCTTGATTCGGGAGGGCCAGAATGAGCAGTTCTTC
CDR3 protein: CASSLIREGQNEQFF

V gene: TRBV5-1
D gene: TRBD1
clone size: -
J gene: TRBJ1-1
CDR3 DNA: TGCGCCAGCAGCTGGGGACAGAAGCAGAACACTGAAGCTTTCTTT
CDR3 protein: CASSWGQKQNTEAFF

V gene: TRBV23-1
D gene: TRBD1
clone size: many
J gene: TRBJ1-2
CDR3 DNA: TGCGCCAGCAGTCACCTCCACAGGGGAGTCTATGGCTACACCTTC
CDR3 protein: CASSHLHRGVYGYTF

V gene: TRBV4-1
D gene: -
clone size: few
J gene: TRBJ1-2
CDR3 DNA: TGCGCCAGCAGCCAAGTAAATGCCGCGCTCTATGGCTACACCTTC
CDR3 protein: CASSQVNAALYGYTF

V gene: TRBV19
D gene: TRBD1
clone size: few
J gene: TRBJ2-2
CDR3 DNA: TGTGCCAGTAGTATAACAGGGGGTCTCGGGACCGGGGAGCTGTTTTTT
CDR3 protein: CASSITGGLGTGELFF

V gene: TRBV11-2
D gene: -
clone size: few
J gene: TRBJ1-2
CDR3 DNA: TGTGCCAGCAGGTTTATCGGACAGCCGTCGGACTATGGCTACACCTTC
CDR3 protein: CASRFIGQPSDYGYTF

V gene: TRBV6-4
D gene: TRBD2
clone size: -
J gene: TRBJ2-7
CDR3 DNA: TGTGCCAGCAGTGATACTAGCGGGAGGGCTTCGCCCTACGAGCAGTACTTC
CDR3 protein: CASSDTSGRASPYEQYF

V gene: TRBV7-9
D gene: -
clone size: -
J gene: TRBJ1-5
CDR3 DNA: TGTGCCAGCAGCTTCGGGGGGGATCAGCCCCAGCATTTT
CDR3 protein: CASSFGGDQPQHF

V gene: TRBV13
D gene: TRBD1
clone size: many
J gene: TRBJ2-1
CDR3 DNA: TGTGCCAGCAGCTCCACGAGGAACAGGGGAAATGAGCAGTTCTTC
CDR3 protein: CASSSTRNRGNEQFF

V gene: TRBV7-9
D gene: TRBD1
clone size: -
J gene: TRBJ1-5
CDR3 DNA: TGTGCCAGCAGCTTAGGGACAGGGTACAATCAGCCCCAGCATTTT
CDR3 protein: CASSLGTGYNQPQHF

V gene: TRBV4-2
D gene: -
clone size: -
J gene: TRBJ2-2
CDR3 DNA: TGTGCCAGCAGCCAAGAAGGCAGGGAGAACACCGGGGAGCTGTTTTTT
CDR3 protein: CASSQEGRENTGELFF

V gene: TRBV4-1
D gene: TRBD1
clone size: few
J gene: TRBJ1-2
CDR3 DNA: TGCGCCAGCAGCCTACCAAACCAGGGGGCGGGGGGCTACACCTTC
CDR3 protein: CASSLPNQGAGGYTF

V gene: TRBV6-6
D gene: -
clone size: few
J gene: TRBJ2-7
CDR3 DNA: TGTGCCAGCAGACCCTCTAGCGACTACGAGCAGTACTTC
CDR3 protein: CASRPSSDYEQYF

V gene: TRBV7-9
D gene: TRBD1
clone size: few
J gene: TRBJ2-7
CDR3 DNA: TGTGCCAGCAGCTCGACAGGGAATAGGTACGAGCAGTACTTC
CDR3 protein: CASSSTGNRYEQYF

V gene: TRBV7-3
D gene: -
clone size: -
J gene: TRBJ2-1
CDR3 DNA: TGTGCCAGCAGCCCGACATCCAATGAGCAGTTCTTC
CDR3 protein: CASSPTSNEQFF

V gene: TRBV30
D gene: TRBD1
clone size: few
J gene: TRBJ2-7
CDR3 DNA: TGTGCCTGGGGGGATTGGGACAGGGTTTACGAGCAGTACTTC
CDR3 protein: CAWGDWDRVYEQYF

V gene: TRBV6-5
D gene: TRBD2
clone size: few
J gene: TRBJ2-7
CDR3 DNA: TGTGCCAGCAGTTCCCCCTCTAGCGGGGGGACCTACGAGCAGTACTTC
CDR3 protein: CASSSPSSGGTYEQYF

V gene: TRBV6-5
D gene: -
clone size: -
J gene: TRBJ2-7
CDR3 DNA: TGTGCCAGCAGTTCCGGTTCCCCCTACGAGCAGTACTTC
CDR3 protein: CASSSGSPYEQYF

V gene: TRBV5-1
D gene: TRBD2
clone size: few
J gene: TRBJ2-7
CDR3 DNA: TGCGCCAGCAGCTACGCTAGCGGGAGTTTGGGTTACGAGCAGTACTTC
CDR3 protein: CASSYASGSLGYEQYF

V gene: TRBV19
D gene: -
clone size: -
J gene: TRBJ2-4
CDR3 DNA: TGTGCCAGTAGTACCCCTAACTCTCCCGGGAGTGCCAAAAACATTCAGTACTTC
CDR3 protein: CASSTPNSPGSAKNIQYF

V gene: TRBV7-8
D gene: TRBD1
clone size: -
J gene: TRBJ2-5
CDR3 DNA: TGTGCCAGCAGCCGGACGCGGACAGGGAGGATTTTAGAGACCCAGTACTTC
CDR3 protein: CASSRTRTGRILETQYF

V gene: TRBV6-1
D gene: TRBD2
clone size: -
J gene: TRBJ2-1
CDR3 DNA: TGTGCCAGCAGTGGGCGACTAGCGGGTAGCTCCTACAATGAGCAGTTCTTC
CDR3 protein: CASSGRLAGSSYNEQFF

V gene: TRBV2
D gene: TRBD2
clone size: -
J gene: TRBJ2-3
CDR3 DNA: TGTGCCAGCTCGCGGACTAGCGGAGCCACAGATACGCAGTATTTT
CDR3 protein: CASSRTSGATDTQYF

V gene: TRBV5-1
D gene: TRBD1
clone size: -
J gene: TRBJ1-2
CDR3 DNA: TGCGCCAGCAGCTTGGCCGGACAGGGAATAGATGGCTACACCTTC
CDR3 protein: CASSLAGQGIDGYTF

V gene: TRBV5-1
D gene: TRBD2
clone size: few
J gene: TRBJ2-1
CDR3 DNA: TGCGCCAGCAGCATAGGACTAGCGGGGGGGTACAATGAGCAGTTCTTC
CDR3 protein: CASSIGLAGGYNEQFF

V gene: TRBV5-1
D gene: TRBD2
clone size: few
J gene: TRBJ2-1
CDR3 DNA: TGCGCCAGCAGCCCACGGGTTAGCGGGGGGCACTACAATGAGCAGTTCTTC
CDR3 protein: CASSPRVSGGHYNEQFF

V gene: TRBV28
D gene: -
clone size: few
J gene: TRBJ2-3
CDR3 DNA: TGTGCCAGCAGTTTGGCTAGCGGCACAGATACGCAGTATTTT
CDR3 protein: CASSLASGTDTQYF

V gene: TRBV29-1
D gene: TRBD2
clone size: few
J gene: TRBJ2-1
CDR3 DNA: TGCAGCGTTACTGGACTAGTGTATAAGAGTGAGCAGTTCTTC
CDR3 protein: CSVTGLVYKSEQFF

V gene: TRBV6-5
D gene: -
clone size: -
J gene: TRBJ2-3
CDR3 DNA: TGTGCCAGCAGGCGGGACTTCACAGATACGCAGTATTTT
CDR3 protein: CASRRDFTDTQYF

V gene: TRBV6-6
D gene: TRBD1
clone size: -
J gene: TRBJ2-5
CDR3 DNA: TGTGCCAGCAGTTCAGACTTGGGACAGAAAGAGACCCAGTACTTC
CDR3 protein: CASSSDLGQKETQYF

V gene: TRBV7-6
D gene: TRBD1
clone size: -
J gene: TRBJ1-2
CDR3 DNA: TGTGCCAGCAGCCCCAGGGCACAGGGGCCCTATGGCTACACCTTC
CDR3 protein: CASSPRAQGPYGYTF

V gene: TRBV18
D gene: TRBD2
clone size: few
J gene: TRBJ2-1
CDR3 DNA: TGTGCCAGCTCACCACCGCTAGCGGGAGGATACAATGAGCAGTTCTTC
CDR3 protein: CASSPPLAGGYNEQFF

V gene: TRBV5-4
D gene: -
clone size: few
J gene: TRBJ1-2
CDR3 DNA: TGTGCCAGCAGCTTGGCAGGGACTAACTATGGCTACACCTTC
CDR3 protein: CASSLAGTNYGYTF

V gene: TRBV4-1
D gene: -
clone size: few
J gene: TRBJ2-2
CDR3 DNA: TGCGCCAGCAGGAAGGTGGGGGGCACCGGGGAGCTGTTTTTT
CDR3 protein: CASRKVGGTGELFF

V gene: TRBV18
D gene: -
clone size: few
J gene: TRBJ2-1
CDR3 DNA: TGTGCCAGCTCACCGACAGGTATCTCCTACAATGAGCAGTTCTTC
CDR3 protein: CASSPTGISYNEQFF